This T cell receptor beta chain originates from a study of T cells in Graves' hyperthyroidism and ophthalmopathy. What was amplified from RNA transcripts were TCR beta CDR3 regions. Using the HTBI primer set, a first-round RT-PCR was run on the TCR CDR3. TCRdb itself ran the multiplex PCR reads through MiXCR, one entry per CDR3 protein. The table has some 650,000 distinct CDR3 sequences, roughly 15% seen once. The V end lost 0 bases, the J end lost 0 bases, and 9 bases lay between the germline ends. The CDR3 is made up of 16 amino acids. Germline CDR1 ENHRY, CDR2 SYGVKD. The sample comprised blood. This clonotype was obtained from a woman between 40 and 50 years old with Graves' ophthalmopathy. The rearrangement uses TRBV10-3 and TRBJ2-1; D is uncertain. Here the CDR3 DNA reads TGTGCCATCAGTGAGTCCAACAGACTCTCCTACAATGAGCAGTTCTTC. Protein product: CAISESNRLSYNEQFF.